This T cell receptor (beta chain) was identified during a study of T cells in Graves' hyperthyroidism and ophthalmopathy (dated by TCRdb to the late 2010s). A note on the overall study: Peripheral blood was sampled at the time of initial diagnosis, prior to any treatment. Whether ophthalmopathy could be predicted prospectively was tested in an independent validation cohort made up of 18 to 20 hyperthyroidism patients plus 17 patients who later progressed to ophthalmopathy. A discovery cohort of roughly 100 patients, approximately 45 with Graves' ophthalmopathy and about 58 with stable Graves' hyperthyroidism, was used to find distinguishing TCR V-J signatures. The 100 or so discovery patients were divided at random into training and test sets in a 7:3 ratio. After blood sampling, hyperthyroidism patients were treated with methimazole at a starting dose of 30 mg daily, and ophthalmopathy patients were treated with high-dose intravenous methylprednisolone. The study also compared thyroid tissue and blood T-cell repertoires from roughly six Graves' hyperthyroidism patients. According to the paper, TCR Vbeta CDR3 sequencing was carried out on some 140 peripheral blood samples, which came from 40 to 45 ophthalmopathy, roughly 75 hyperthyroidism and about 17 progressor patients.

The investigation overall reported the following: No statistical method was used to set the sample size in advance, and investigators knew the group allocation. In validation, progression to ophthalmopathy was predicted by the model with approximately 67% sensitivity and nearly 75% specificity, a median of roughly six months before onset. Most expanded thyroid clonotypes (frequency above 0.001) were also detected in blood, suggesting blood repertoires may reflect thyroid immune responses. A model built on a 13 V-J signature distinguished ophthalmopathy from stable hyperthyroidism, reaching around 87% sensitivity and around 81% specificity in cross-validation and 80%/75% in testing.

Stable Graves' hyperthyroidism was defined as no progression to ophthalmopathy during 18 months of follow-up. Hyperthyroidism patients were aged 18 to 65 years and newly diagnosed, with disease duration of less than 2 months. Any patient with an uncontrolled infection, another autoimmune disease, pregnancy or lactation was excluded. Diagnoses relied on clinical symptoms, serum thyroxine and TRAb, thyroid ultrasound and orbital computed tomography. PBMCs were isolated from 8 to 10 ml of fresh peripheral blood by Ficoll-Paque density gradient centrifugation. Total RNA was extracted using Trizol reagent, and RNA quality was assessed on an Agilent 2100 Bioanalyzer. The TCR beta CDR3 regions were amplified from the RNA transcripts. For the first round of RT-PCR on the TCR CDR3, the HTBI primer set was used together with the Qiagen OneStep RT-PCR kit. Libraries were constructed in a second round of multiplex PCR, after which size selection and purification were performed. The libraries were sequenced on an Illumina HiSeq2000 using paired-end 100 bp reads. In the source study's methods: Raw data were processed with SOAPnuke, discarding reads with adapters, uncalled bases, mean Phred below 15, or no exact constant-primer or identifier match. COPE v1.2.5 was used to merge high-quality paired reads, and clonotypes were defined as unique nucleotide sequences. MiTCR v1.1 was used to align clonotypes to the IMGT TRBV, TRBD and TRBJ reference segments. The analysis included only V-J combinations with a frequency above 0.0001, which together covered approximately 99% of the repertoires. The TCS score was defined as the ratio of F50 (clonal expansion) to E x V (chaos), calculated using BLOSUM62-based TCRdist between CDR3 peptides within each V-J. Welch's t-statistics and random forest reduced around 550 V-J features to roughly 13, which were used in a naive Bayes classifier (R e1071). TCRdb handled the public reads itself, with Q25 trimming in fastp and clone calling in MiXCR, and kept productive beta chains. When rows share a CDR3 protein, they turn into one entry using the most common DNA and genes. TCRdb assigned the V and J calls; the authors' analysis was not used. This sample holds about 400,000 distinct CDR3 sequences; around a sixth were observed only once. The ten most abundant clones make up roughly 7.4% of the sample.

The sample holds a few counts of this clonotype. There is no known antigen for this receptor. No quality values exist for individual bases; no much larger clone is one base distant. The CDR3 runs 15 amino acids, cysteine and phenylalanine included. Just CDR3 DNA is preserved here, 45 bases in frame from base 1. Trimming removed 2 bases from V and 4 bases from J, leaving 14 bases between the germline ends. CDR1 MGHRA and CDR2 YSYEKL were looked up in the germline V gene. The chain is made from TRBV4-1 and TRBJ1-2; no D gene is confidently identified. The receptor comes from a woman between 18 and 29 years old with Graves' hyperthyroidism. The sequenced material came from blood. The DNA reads TGCGCCAGCAGCCAATCAATTCTCGGCTCCTATGGCTACACCTTC. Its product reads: CASSQSILGSYGYTF.